This record looks at one TCR beta chain sequence and its context. Its antigen is not known. V gave up 7 bases and J gave up 5 bases, with 6 bases separating them. Germline loops: CDR1 MNHEY, CDR2 SMNVEV (reference sequence). This CDR3 has 11 amino acids. The donors were healthy bone marrow donors. This specimen belongs to a study of cytomegalovirus exposure and HLA in healthy donors. Primers for the PCR totalled 60 Vbeta and 13 Jbeta. Generated by immunoSEQ multiplex PCR, the TCRdb table keeps only in-frame clones and is missing some. The profile shows about 92,000 clones, 81% of them singletons. Study-wide results and limits: V- and J-gene trimming of TCR beta was linked (in a later analysis) to a missense DCLRE1C variant.

This chain uses TRBV27 with TRBJ2-1; D remains unclear. Sequencing was carried out using PBMCs. This sequence originates from a girl aged 2-10 years in good health and CMV-seropositive. CDR3 loop: CASTLHNEQFF. The CDR3 DNA follows: TGTGCCAGCACTCTACACAATGAGCAGTTCTTC.